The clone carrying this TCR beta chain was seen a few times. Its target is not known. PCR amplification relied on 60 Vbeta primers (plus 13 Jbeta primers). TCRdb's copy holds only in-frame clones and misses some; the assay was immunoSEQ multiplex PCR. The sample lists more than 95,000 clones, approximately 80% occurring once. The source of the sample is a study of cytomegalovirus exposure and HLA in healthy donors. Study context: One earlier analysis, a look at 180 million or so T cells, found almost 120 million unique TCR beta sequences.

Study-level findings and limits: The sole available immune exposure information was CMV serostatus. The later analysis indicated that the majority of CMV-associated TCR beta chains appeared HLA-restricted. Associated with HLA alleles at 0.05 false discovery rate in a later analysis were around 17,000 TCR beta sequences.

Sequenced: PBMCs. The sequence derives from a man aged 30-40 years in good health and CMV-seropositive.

The CDR3 here is CAWSDRGGWTEAFF. Written as DNA, the CDR3 is TGTGCCTGGAGTGATAGGGGTGGTTGGACTGAAGCTTTCTTT. The chain carries TRBV30 and TRBJ1-1; a possible D gene is TRBD1 (5 bases). The V end was cut by 1 base, the J end by 5 bases, with 14 bases between. CDR3 length equals 14 residues. CDR1 and CDR2 from the germline V gene are GTSNPN and SVGIG (reference sequence).